Listed here are 7 T cell receptor beta chains from one sample, sequenced in a study of CD8 T cells in ankylosing spondylitis. A single record per CDR3 protein comes from TCRdb applying MiXCR to the 5' RACE reads. The sample carries fewer than 650,000 distinct CDR3 sequences, about 13% recorded once. What these receptors recognize is not known. Whole-study findings and limits: Seemingly characteristic of ankylosing spondylitis blood was a TCR beta motif consisting of several highly homologous variants.

The specimen was blood, either unsorted or a sorted T cell fraction (not recorded which). These TCRs come from a male donor with ankylosing spondylitis.

The sample holds a few counts of this clonotype. The gene calls are TRBV3-1 and TRBJ2-2, with D unresolved. Trimming removed 2 bases at V and 7 bases at J, with 11 bases between. This CDR3 has 14 residues. CDR1 and CDR2 from the germline V gene are LGHDT and YNNKEL (reference sequence). The CDR3 loop reads CASSQFHQLGELFF. For the CDR3, the DNA is TGTGCCAGCAGCCAATTCCACCAGCTCGGGGAGCTGTTTTTT.

The chain uses TRBV5-5 and TRBJ2-1, with 8 bases fitting TRBD2. The CDR3 loop spans 16 amino acids. Germline V gene lookup returns CDR1 SGHKS and CDR2 YYEKEE (reference sequence). Trimming at V came to 0 bases and at J to 6 bases, leaving 8 bases not matched to a gene. DNA of the CDR3: TGTGCCAGCAGCTTGGGACGGGAGGGGAAAACCAATGAGCAGTTCTTC. Protein product: CASSLGREGKTNEQFF.

This clonotype has only a few counts. The chain joins TRBV20-1 to TRBJ2-3; no firm D call. Germline CDR1 DFQATT, CDR2 SNEGSKA (reference sequence). The V end lost 0 bases, the J end lost 2 bases, and 12 bases lay between the germline ends. The CDR3 consists of 15 residues. Written as DNA, the CDR3 is TGCAGTGCTAGAGATTACGGGTCCTTCACAGATACGCAGTATTTT. It encodes CSARDYGSFTDTQYF.

The sample holds a few counts of this clonotype. The rearrangement joins TRBV9 to TRBJ2-2; TRBD2 matches at 10 bases. The V and J ends lost 3 bases and 5 bases, in that order; junction bases with no gene match: 4. Germline values: CDR1 SGDLS, CDR2 YYNGEE. The CDR3 is made up of 15 amino acids. CDR3 region: CASSGTSGTTGELFF. CDR3 nucleotides: TGTGCCAGCAGCGGAACTAGCGGGACGACCGGGGAGCTGTTTTTT.

The V gene is TRBV20-1, the J gene TRBJ2-7, with 10 bases lining up with TRBD2. Germline-derived CDR1 and CDR2 are DFQATT and SNEGSKA (reference sequence). The CDR3 sequence is 15 residues long. V shed 2 bases, J shed 2 bases, and the junction held 6 bases outside the gene matches. The CDR3 reads CSARPTSGDPYEQYF. The DNA of the CDR3 is TGCAGTGCTAGACCCACTAGCGGGGACCCCTACGAGCAGTACTTC.

This clonotype was seen just once. The V and J genes are TRBV30 and TRBJ1-1; D may be TRBD1 (5 bases). From germline, CDR1 is GTSNPN and CDR2 SVGIG (reference sequence). V lost 4 bases, J lost 3 bases, and 12 bases lay in between. The CDR3 contains 13 residues. Here the CDR3 reads CAWTVGRDTEAFF. CDR3 DNA: TGTGCCTGGACGGTGGGGCGCGACACTGAAGCTTTCTTT.

This clonotype was counted a few times. The genes are TRBV5-6 and TRBJ1-4; D unclear. Germline CDR1 reads SGHDT; CDR2 reads YYEEEE. The CDR3 spans 13 residues. Trimming took 4 bases from V and 8 from J, leaving 12 bases between them. The CDR3 is CASSLGPEEKLFF. CDR3 in DNA: TGTGCCAGCAGCCTAGGACCGGAAGAAAAACTGTTTTTT.